This T cell receptor beta chain was sequenced for a study of T-cell memory formation after mild COVID-19. Background on the study: TCR clusters largely stayed donor specific.

The CDR3 sequence is 17 residues long. V shed 0 bases and J shed 3 bases, with 18 bases lying between them. Germline values: CDR1 PRHDT, CDR2 FYEKMQ (reference sequence). Each CDR3 protein is one row after TCRdb ran MiXCR on the 5' RACE reads. The profile shows around 300,000 distinct CDR3 sequences, 13% to 15% of them singletons. The genes are TRBV13 and TRBJ2-7; D may be TRBD2 (6 bases). Material: PBMCs or a T cell subset sorted from them (not recorded which). The TCR comes from a man between 18 and 35 years old who had mild COVID-19 (a few samples of this study predate the infection). Cell type and time point are not known. The DNA of the CDR3 is TGTGCCAGCAGCTTAGGGGGACTCCTACGAGGCCTCTACGAGCAGTACTTC. It specifies CASSLGGLLRGLYEQYF.